This T cell receptor beta chain is drawn from a study of early T cells in non-severe SARS-CoV-2 infection. At the level of the study: Bulk RNA from unsorted whole blood was sequenced; chains were unpaired.

Germline V lookup: CDR1 KGHSH, CDR2 LQKENI. CDR3 length equals 14 residues. V dropped 3 bases and J dropped 7 bases, with 16 bases sitting between them. Note on this clonotype: Antigen unknown.

Study-wide results and limits: Matching against VDJdb likely underestimated virus-specific expansions, favoring anti-spike CD8.

Unique molecular identifiers (one per individual cDNA molecule) were attached. TCRdb used MiXCR to reprocess the 5' RACE reads, holding one entry per CDR3 protein. The table has approximately 65,000 distinct CDR3 sequences, approximately 13% seen once. The V and J genes are TRBV18 and TRBJ2-7, with D hard to call. This sequence originates from an adult who was a healthcare worker with PCR-confirmed SARS-CoV-2 infection or an uninfected control (not recorded which). What was sequenced was whole blood. This chain's CDR3 is CASSPLGQDGEQYF. CDR3 DNA sequence: TGTGCCAGCTCACCGCTAGGGCAGGACGGAGAGCAGTACTTC.